The following is a TCR beta chain sequence with its context. V shed 10 bases, J shed 6 bases, and the junction held 5 bases outside the gene matches. The CDR3 totals 12 residues. Looked up from germline, CDR1 is SGHAT and CDR2 is FQNNGV. These data belong to a study of blood T cell repertoires in COVID-19. In the original workflow: From reference gene primer amplification, estimates of nucleated cell counts were derived. TCRdb's copy holds only in-frame clones and misses some; the assay was immunoSEQ multiplex PCR. The V and J calls and clone size were taken over from that table, and D and trimming were inferred from the DNA. The data show around 230,000 clones, with 75% to 90% seen just once and roughly 7% held by the top ten.

The specimen sequenced was peripheral blood. The chain uses TRBV11-2 and TRBJ2-1; TRBD2 aligns across 8 bases. The receptor was isolated from a man aged 55 to 70 who had recovered from COVID-19. CDR3 DNA: TGTGCCACCGGACTAGCAGTCAATGAGCAGTTCTTC. Translating it yields CATGLAVNEQFF.